These 11 T cell receptor beta chains were all obtained from the same sample, sequenced in a study of CD8+ T cells in alopecia areata. The treatment denotes: oral pan-JAK inhibitor, 5-10 mg twice daily. Reverse transcribed after extraction, RNA yielded cDNA as the sequencing template. The table came from immunoSEQ multiplex PCR; TCRdb's copy has only in-frame clones and leaves some out. The sample carries some 170,000 clones, approximately 59% recorded once. Sequences were derived from CD4+ T cells sorted from blood, sampled between weeks 55 and 65, from a patient treated with tofacitinib. The receptors were sampled from a human donor with alopecia areata.

This clone was observed a few times. V gene TRBV29-1 combines with J gene TRBJ2-5, with 7 positions matching TRBD1. Trimming took 5 bases from V and 3 from J; bases not matched to a gene: 9. CDR1 and CDR2 (germline): SQVTM, ANQGSEA. The CDR3 covers 14 residues. The CDR3 nucleotides read TGCAGCGTTTACGACCGGACAGGCGAAGAGACCCAGTACTTC. It codes for CSVYDRTGEETQYF.

This sequence joins TRBV2 and TRBJ2-5, with 9 bases that match TRBD1. The J segment lost 3 bases and the V segment lost 6 bases, leaving 11 bases of the junction unmatched. Germline V gene data show CDR1 as SNHLY and CDR2 as FYNNEI. The CDR3 has 16 amino acids. The CDR3: CASSASYGTGKETQYF. CDR3 DNA sequence: TGTGCCAGCAGCGCCTCCTATGGGACAGGGAAAGAGACCCAGTACTTC.

The V call is TRBV15, the J call TRBJ2-5, with a tentative D call TRBD2 (5 bases). This CDR3 is 15 amino acids long. Looked up from germline, CDR1 is LNHNV and CDR2 is YYDKDF (reference sequence). Trimming pared 0 bases from V and 10 bases from J, leaving 18 bases between. CDR3 in DNA: TGTGCCACCAGCAGAGATCCCAGGCCTGAGGGTGACCAGTACTTC. Its protein product is CATSRDPRPEGDQYF.

V and J are TRBV7-8 and TRBJ1-5; D unresolved. CDR3 size: 12 residues. Germline V CDR1 and CDR2: SGHVS, FQNEAQ. The ends were cut back, 2 bases at V and 5 bases at J, with 4 bases in the middle. The CDR3 loop reads CASSLRDQPQHF. The CDR3 DNA reads as TGTGCCAGCAGCTTAAGGGATCAGCCCCAGCATTTT.

This sequence joins TRBV11-1 and TRBJ2-3; no reliable D call. The V and J ends lost 3 bases and 3 bases respectively, with 7 bases between them. Germline V gene data show CDR1 as SGHAT and CDR2 as FQDESV (reference sequence). The CDR3 spans 13 residues. In DNA, the CDR3 is TGTGCCAGCAGCTTCGTCGTTACAGATACGCAGTATTTT. Its protein product is CASSFVVTDTQYF. Based on the CDR3 plus reference TRBV11-1 and TRBJ2-3, the full variable domain is EAEVAQSPRYKITEKSQAVAFWCDPISGHATLYWYRQILGQGPELLVQFQDESVVDDSQLPKDRFSAERLKGVDSTLKIQPAELGDSAMYLCASSFVVTDTQYFGPGTRLTVL.

The chain employs TRBV7-9 and TRBJ2-7; D may be TRBD1 or TRBD2 (5 bases each). The germline V gene encodes CDR1 SEHNR and CDR2 FQNEAQ (reference sequence). Trimming cost V 1 base and J 0 bases, with 10 bases left between them. The CDR3 spans 15 residues. CDR3 loop: CASSLGDQSSYEQYF. The CDR3 nucleotides read TGTGCCAGCAGCTTAGGGGACCAGAGCTCCTACGAGCAGTACTTC.

Of note for this clone: At one end, the junction sequence differs from germline, possibly due to a read error. The rearrangement joins TRBV7-7 to TRBJ2-5; tentatively, D is TRBD2 (5 bases). The CDR3 is made up of 15 amino acids. Per germline, CDR1 SSHAT and CDR2 FNYEAQ (reference sequence). The CDR3 DNA reads as TGTGCTAGCAGCAAAGGGCCCGGGGAACAAGAGACCCAGTACTTC. This codes for CASSKGPGEQETQYF.

This chain links TRBV21-1 with TRBJ2-5. TRBV21-1 is a known pseudogene. The CDR3 is 14 residues long. The DNA of the CDR3 is TGTGCCAGCAGCAAAAAAGTGAACCAAGAGACCCAGTACTTC. Residues: CASSKKVNQETQYF.

The chain links TRBV6-1 to TRBJ1-1; 7 nucleotides line up with TRBD1. V shed 4 bases and J 0 bases; nucleotides not matched to a gene: 5. Germline V lookup: CDR1 MNHNS, CDR2 SASEGT. The CDR3 covers 15 residues. The CDR3 reads CASSASTGMNTEAFF. The CDR3, as DNA: TGTGCCAGCAGTGCCTCGACAGGGATGAACACTGAAGCTTTCTTT.

This clone was observed a handful of times. The chain employs TRBV5-1 and TRBJ2-7; D tentatively reads TRBD1 or TRBD2 (5 bases each). Germline CDR1 is SGHRS and CDR2 is YFSETQ. The CDR3 loop spans 14 amino acids. Trimming removed 3 bases at V and 3 bases at J, with 13 bases between. CDR3 DNA sequence: TGCGCCAGCAGCTGGGGACCCGTCGGCTACGAGCAGTACTTC. Translated: CASSWGPVGYEQYF. Looking up the rest from reference TRBV5-1 and TRBJ2-7 gives the full variable domain: KAGVTQTPRYLIKTRGQQVTLSCSPISGHRSVSWYQQTPGQGLQFLFEYFSETQRNKGNFPGRFSGRQFSNSRSEMNVSTLELGDSALYLCASSWGPVGYEQYFGPGTRLTVT.

The chain has TRBV6-6 and TRBJ2-3; the D gene is possibly TRBD2 (5 bases). Germline CDR1 is MNHNY and CDR2 is SVGAGI (reference sequence). With 4 bases removed from V and 0 bases from J, the gap between germline ends came to 5 bases. The CDR3 sequence is 13 residues long. The CDR3 DNA reads as TGTGCCAGCAGTTTAGCGAGCACAGATACGCAGTATTTT. It is translated as CASSLASTDTQYF.